A selection of T cell receptor beta chains follows, all from one sample in a study of beta chain features in type 1 diabetes. The table came from immunoSEQ multiplex PCR; TCRdb's copy has only in-frame clones and leaves some out. The sample consists of roughly 150,000 clones, roughly 9% of them appearing once. The source material was central memory CD4+ T cells from blood. These receptors were taken from a woman aged 30 to 39 with type 1 diabetes. The conserved cysteine and the conserved F or W are not part of the CDR3 here. The D gene is left open where the match is weak.

CDR3aa	d_gene	v_gene
AWRRGLEAF	NA	TRBV30
ASSARGEPQH	NA	TRBV7-9
ASSLNRNNEQF	NA	TRBV11-2
ASRTNTNYGYT	NA	TRBV6-5
ASSPQDKNEKLF	NA	TRBV4-2
ASSSGRDTQY	NA	TRBV11-1
ASSDLAGLNSYNEQF	TRBD2	TRBV5-1
ASMAAATYNEQF	NA	TRBV5-4
ASSDRGSKAYNEQF	NA	TRBV6-4
SAAGDYGYT	NA	TRBV20-1
ASSVDSGTVYNEQF	NA	TRBV9
AWTQGADQPQH	TRBD1	TRBV30
ASSNTGAGTGELF	TRBD1	TRBV6-6
ASSLGGGHQPQH	NA	TRBV11-2
ASSSTPGLSAYEQY	NA	TRBV5-1
ATSRGETTYEQY	NA	TRBV15
ASSETLASSYNEQF	NA	TRBV6-1
AWSQKLAGGPDEQY	TRBD2	TRBV30
ASSYSGGQNYGYT	TRBD1	TRBV6-5
ASSFHGTGNYGYT	TRBD1	TRBV7-2
ASSFGTAGGPYEQY	TRBD2	TRBV7-8
AWSVTSGNTIY	NA	TRBV30
SVAGQGGAEAF	TRBD1	TRBV29-1
ASSRVMGRRAKNIQY	NA	TRBV5-6